This T cell receptor beta chain was identified during a study of blood T cell repertoires in COVID-19. Study at large: Researchers got acute and convalescent COVID-19 samples from the United States, Italy and Spain. Sources were T cells, B-cell-depleted T cells, or PBMCs; the material itself was cDNA or gDNA.

Using immunoSEQ multiplex PCR, the repertoire was profiled, and TCRdb retains in-frame clones only, with some absent. The sample has around 330,000 clones; over 80% are singletons. Participants had their cohort set by participant-reported clinical history. All recovered Cohort 3 donors got two negative PCRs, got clearance, or saw symptom resolution. This CDR3 is built from 14 residues. CDR1 and CDR2 (germline): GTSNPN, SVGIG (reference sequence). This TCR derives from a woman between 18 and 29 years old who had recovered from COVID-19. This chain connects TRBV30 to TRBJ2-3; a possible D gene is TRBD1 (7 bases). Material for sequencing was PBMCs or T cells enriched from blood (not recorded which). The CDR3 reads CARRRGQLEDTQYF. CDR3 nucleotides: TGTGCTCGGAGGAGGGGACAGTTGGAGGATACGCAGTATTTT.